These T cell receptor beta chains were read from a single sample in a study of cytomegalovirus exposure and HLA in healthy donors. Sequencing used immunoSEQ multiplex PCR; TCRdb keeps in-frame clones, though not all of them. Found here are 150,000 to 200,000 clones, more than 65% of them singletons; the top ten hold 9% to 10%. The sequencing sample was made of PBMCs. All receptors derive from a young man in good health and CMV-seropositive. CDR3s include the opening cysteine and the closing phenylalanine or tryptophan. The D gene is left open where the match is weak. Size is omitted from some rows. Given values are once, few, many or a class for expanded clones.

TGTGCCTGGGGGGGACTAGCGGGCCCTTACGAGCAGTACTTC,CAWGGLAGPYEQYF,once,TRBD2,TRBV30,TRBJ2-7,14
TGCGCCAGCAGTGAGTCGAGTAGCGGGAGGAATTTAGGCACAGATACGCAGTATTTT,CASSESSSGRNLGTDTQYF,NA,TRBD2,TRBV10-1,TRBJ2-3,19
TGCAGCGTTAAAATGACAGGAGACTATGGCTACACCTTC,CSVKMTGDYGYTF,NA,NA,TRBV29-1,TRBJ1-2,13
TGTGCCAGCAAGGGACAGGTTGATCAGCCCCAGCATTTT,CASKGQVDQPQHF,NA,TRBD1,TRBV2,TRBJ1-5,13
TGTGCCTGGAGGCAAAACAATCGTGAAAAACTGTTTTTT,CAWRQNNREKLFF,once,NA,TRBV30,TRBJ1-4,13
TGTGCCAGCAGCCCCCAAGCTAGGGGTCACACAGATACGCAGTATTTT,CASSPQARGHTDTQYF,NA,NA,TRBV5-6,TRBJ2-3,16
TGCGCCAGCAGCTTGGAGCCAGGGGGCAACACCGGGGAGCTGTTTTTT,CASSLEPGGNTGELFF,NA,TRBD1,TRBV5-1,TRBJ2-2,16
TGTGCCAGCAGCTTAGGGGCAGGGGTTGTGTATGGCTACACCTTC,CASSLGAGVVYGYTF,NA,NA,TRBV7-8,TRBJ1-2,15
TGTGCCAGCAGCCCGGGGTCGAACACTGAAGCTTTCTTT,CASSPGSNTEAFF,few,NA,TRBV9,TRBJ1-1,13
TGTGCCAGCAGTTCCCCAGGGGTCGGCGGAAACACCATATATTTT,CASSSPGVGGNTIYF,NA,NA,TRBV7-9,TRBJ1-3,15
TGTGCCAGCAGTGAAGGGGGGGGACTCCTAATCTACGAGCAGTACTTC,CASSEGGGLLIYEQYF,NA,TRBD2,TRBV6-1,TRBJ2-7,16
TGTGCCAGCAGTACCGGCTCAGGGATACCTGAAGCTTTCTTT,CASSTGSGIPEAFF,once,NA,TRBV6-1,TRBJ1-1,14
TGTGCCACCAGCAGTTACCATGGGGGGGCCGCAGATACGCAGTATTTT,CATSSYHGGAADTQYF,NA,NA,TRBV15,TRBJ2-3,16
TGCGCCAGTTCGAAGTCGGCAGGCCGACTAGGGGCTGAAGCTTTCTTT,CASSKSAGRLGAEAFF,NA,NA,TRBV5-1,TRBJ1-1,16
TGTGCCAGCAGCTCCGGGACTAGACCCTACGAGCAGTACTTC,CASSSGTRPYEQYF,NA,TRBD2,TRBV28,TRBJ2-7,14
TGTGCCAGCAGTTTATATCTAGACAGGCGAAACATTCAGTACTTC,CASSLYLDRRNIQYF,NA,NA,TRBV27,TRBJ2-4,15
TGTGCCAGCAGCTTCGGACAGGGGAGAGATACGCAGTATTTT,CASSFGQGRDTQYF,NA,TRBD1,TRBV11-2,TRBJ2-3,14
TGTGCCAGCAGCTCGACCACCCCGACTTCGGACAGGTTGATTCACTATGGCTACACCTTC,CASSSTTPTSDRLIHYGYTF,NA,TRBD1,TRBV13,TRBJ1-2,20
TGTGCCAGCAGTTTCGGCGGGAGCACAGATACGCAGTATTTT,CASSFGGSTDTQYF,once,NA,TRBV27,TRBJ2-3,14
TGCGCCAGCAATACGGGACAGTCCACCGGGGAGCTGTTTTTT,CASNTGQSTGELFF,few,TRBD1,TRBV5-1,TRBJ2-2,14
TGCGCCAGTACTACCACCCCCGGGACTAGTGGGGACAATGAGCAGTTCTTC,CASTTTPGTSGDNEQFF,NA,TRBD2,TRBV10-1,TRBJ2-1,17
TGTGCCAGCAGCCGGGTTGTTGGATCGTGGCGGGATACCCGTCGGGAGCAGTACTTC,CASSRVVGSWRDTRREQYF,NA,NA,TRBV7-2,TRBJ2-7,19
TGTGCCAGCTCTGGGACAGGCAATCAGCCCCAGCATTTT,CASSGTGNQPQHF,NA,TRBD1,TRBV6-5,TRBJ1-5,13
TGTGCCAGCGGAGGGCTCACAGATACGCAGTATTTT,CASGGLTDTQYF,NA,NA,TRBV19,TRBJ2-3,12
TGTGCCAGCGCCAGAGGAGGAGGGGACGGCAATCAGCCCCAGCATTTT,CASARGGGDGNQPQHF,once,NA,TRBV2,TRBJ1-5,16
TGCGCCAGCAGCTTGTCGGGTATCCTCATCTACGAGCAGTACTTC,CASSLSGILIYEQYF,NA,NA,TRBV5-1,TRBJ2-7,15
TGTGCCAGCAGTCCCGGGACAGCTAATCAGCCCCAGCATTTT,CASSPGTANQPQHF,NA,TRBD1,TRBV6-5,TRBJ1-5,14
TGTGCCAGCAGCGTCACAGGGGGCGCCGTGAATGATGGTCAAGCTTTCTTT,CASSVTGGAVNDGQAFF,NA,TRBD1,TRBV7-8,TRBJ1-1,17
TGTGCCAGCAGTCAGACAGGGGGTAGATCCGGGGAGCTGTTTTTT,CASSQTGGRSGELFF,NA,TRBD1,TRBV6-6,TRBJ2-2,15
TGCGCCAGCAGCTTGGATCGCGACGTTGGGCAGCAGTACTTC,CASSLDRDVGQQYF,NA,NA,TRBV5-1,TRBJ2-7,14
TGCAGCGGAGGACAGCGAGACGCCGAGCAGTACTTC,CSGGQRDAEQYF,NA,NA,TRBV29-1,TRBJ2-7,12
TGTGCGAGCCGGGGAGAAGATGGCTACACCTTC,CASRGEDGYTF,NA,NA,TRBV6-1,TRBJ1-2,11
TGCGCCAGCAGCAGTACAGGGGGCTCGGGGAACACTGAAGCTTTCTTT,CASSSTGGSGNTEAFF,NA,TRBD1,TRBV5-1,TRBJ1-1,16
TGTGCCTGGACCGGACTAGCCCACGGCGGGGAGCTGTTTTTT,CAWTGLAHGGELFF,NA,TRBD2,TRBV30,TRBJ2-2,14
TGCGCCAGCAGCTTGTCTGACAGGGATGGTAGCACTGAAGCTTTCTTT,CASSLSDRDGSTEAFF,NA,TRBD1,TRBV5-1,TRBJ1-1,16
TGTGCCAGCAGCTTAGTTGCAGGGATGAACACTGAAGCTTTCTTT,CASSLVAGMNTEAFF,once,NA,TRBV7-9,TRBJ1-1,15
TGTGCCAGCAGTGGACAGGGCGTAAACACCATATATTTT,CASSGQGVNTIYF,NA,TRBD1,TRBV6-5,TRBJ1-3,13
TGTGCCAGCCGCACTCCGGGACTCCCAAACGAGCAGTACTTC,CASRTPGLPNEQYF,NA,NA,TRBV27,TRBJ2-7,14
TGTGCCAGCAGCCCTAGTATGTCTTCGTACAATGAGCAGTTCTTC,CASSPSMSSYNEQFF,NA,NA,TRBV5-6,TRBJ2-1,15
TGTGCCAGCAGTTTGTTCGGGACAGGGGGCACAACTTTCTTT,CASSLFGTGGTTFF,NA,TRBD1,TRBV7-3,TRBJ1-1,14
TGTGCCATCAGTGAGTCTAAATCTCTAGGTGATGAAGCTTTCTTT,CAISESKSLGDEAFF,NA,NA,TRBV10-3,TRBJ1-1,15
TGTGCCAGCAGCTATACAGGGGGCCGATACTCTAGCACAGATACGCAGTATTTT,CASSYTGGRYSSTDTQYF,NA,TRBD1,TRBV7-3,TRBJ2-3,18
TGCAGCGCCCCGGGGGACACTGAAGCTTTCTTT,CSAPGDTEAFF,NA,NA,TRBV20-1,TRBJ1-1,11
TGTGCCAGCAGCCAGGTAGACAGGGCCACTAACTATGGCTACACCTTC,CASSQVDRATNYGYTF,NA,TRBD1,TRBV4-2,TRBJ1-2,16
TGTGCCAGTAGTAACTCATGGGGCGATCAGCCCCAGCATTTT,CASSNSWGDQPQHF,NA,NA,TRBV19,TRBJ1-5,14
TGCGCCAGCAGCCAACAACTAGCGGGAGGGATGGATGAGCAGTTCTTC,CASSQQLAGGMDEQFF,NA,TRBD2,TRBV4-1,TRBJ2-1,16
TGTGCCAGCAGCCAGGGTGCGGTATATGGCTACACCTTC,CASSQGAVYGYTF,few,NA,TRBV5-6,TRBJ1-2,13
TGTGCCAGCAGCCTCGATGGGACTAGGCTACACGGTGAGCAGTTCTTC,CASSLDGTRLHGEQFF,NA,TRBD2,TRBV13,TRBJ2-1,16